This is a list of T cell receptor beta chains from one sample in a study of graft-versus-host responses after intestinal transplantation. Assay: immunoSEQ multiplex PCR; the TCRdb copy retains only in-frame clones and omits some. Among around 40,000 clones listed, approximately 95% were seen once. No cognate antigen is known for these TCRs. The sample here was unstimulated CD8+ T cells sorted from spleen or lymph node cells, taken before transplant. The source is a human donor who was the organ donor for an intestinal transplant. Each CDR3 is given with its conserved first and last residue. Fields, in order: CDR3 DNA, CDR3 protein, V gene, D gene, J gene, clone size. D genes are given only for firm matches. Rows give clone size only sometimes, using once, few, many, or a class for an expanded clone.

CDR3 DNA: TGCGCCAGCAGCCCCGGGACAGGGGCACTAGCGGGGCGCGACGAGCAGTACTTC
CDR3 protein: CASSPGTGALAGRDEQYF
V gene: TRBV4-1
D gene: -
J gene: TRBJ2-7
clone size: -

CDR3 DNA: TGTGCCAGCAGCCCACCTAGGCAAACCGGGGAGCTGTTTTTT
CDR3 protein: CASSPPRQTGELFF
V gene: TRBV9
D gene: -
J gene: TRBJ2-2
clone size: -

CDR3 DNA: TGTGCCAGCAGCTTAGCTAGCGGGGGGCCAGACAATGAGCAGTTCTTC
CDR3 protein: CASSLASGGPDNEQFF
V gene: TRBV7-6
D gene: TRBD2
J gene: TRBJ2-1
clone size: -

CDR3 DNA: TGCGCCAGCAGCTTGTGGGGGGGAACCTACGAGCAGTACTTC
CDR3 protein: CASSLWGGTYEQYF
V gene: TRBV5-1
D gene: TRBD2
J gene: TRBJ2-7
clone size: -

CDR3 DNA: TGTGCCATCAGTGAGGGACAGGCCTACGAGCAGTACTTC
CDR3 protein: CAISEGQAYEQYF
V gene: TRBV10-3
D gene: TRBD1
J gene: TRBJ2-7
clone size: once

CDR3 DNA: TGTGCCAGCAGCTGGGTTCGCGGCGCAGATACGCAGTATTTT
CDR3 protein: CASSWVRGADTQYF
V gene: TRBV7-9
D gene: -
J gene: TRBJ2-3
clone size: -

CDR3 DNA: TGTGCCAGCAGCTTGACAGGAGGCTACAATGAGCAGTTCTTC
CDR3 protein: CASSLTGGYNEQFF
V gene: TRBV5-1
D gene: -
J gene: TRBJ2-1
clone size: -

CDR3 DNA: TGCGCCAGCAGCCAAGATTCCCCCCGTACGAACACCGGGGAGCTGTTTTTT
CDR3 protein: CASSQDSPRTNTGELFF
V gene: TRBV4-1
D gene: -
J gene: TRBJ2-2
clone size: -

CDR3 DNA: TGTGCCAGCAGCTTGTTTGCGAAACTCTCCTATAATTCACCCCTCCACTTT
CDR3 protein: CASSLFAKLSYNSPLHF
V gene: TRBV5-6
D gene: -
J gene: TRBJ1-6
clone size: -

CDR3 DNA: TGTGCCAGCAGCTTAAGCCGACAGGGGAAGTATGGCTACACCTTC
CDR3 protein: CASSLSRQGKYGYTF
V gene: TRBV7-2
D gene: TRBD1
J gene: TRBJ1-2
clone size: -

CDR3 DNA: TGTGCCTGGAGCAGGGGCAGAAACACCATATATTTT
CDR3 protein: CAWSRGRNTIYF
V gene: TRBV30
D gene: -
J gene: TRBJ1-3
clone size: -

CDR3 DNA: TGTGCCAGCAGCATCAGATGGGGGGTGCGTGAAAAACTGTTTTTT
CDR3 protein: CASSIRWGVREKLFF
V gene: TRBV7-9
D gene: -
J gene: TRBJ1-4
clone size: -

CDR3 DNA: TGTGCCAGCAGCAAGACCACAGATACGCAGTATTTT
CDR3 protein: CASSKTTDTQYF
V gene: TRBV21-1
D gene: -
J gene: TRBJ2-3
clone size: -

CDR3 DNA: TGTGCCAGCAGAGCGTTTCCTCACAGGCTGGGAGAAGCTTTCTTT
CDR3 protein: CASRAFPHRLGEAFF
V gene: TRBV5-8
D gene: -
J gene: TRBJ1-1
clone size: -

CDR3 DNA: TGTGCCAGCAGCTTTAACGATTGGAGCTCTGGAAACACCATATATTTT
CDR3 protein: CASSFNDWSSGNTIYF
V gene: TRBV7-9
D gene: -
J gene: TRBJ1-3
clone size: once

CDR3 DNA: TGTGCCAGCAGTTACTCGTGGGGGTTAGCAGATACGCAGTATTTT
CDR3 protein: CASSYSWGLADTQYF
V gene: TRBV6-5
D gene: -
J gene: TRBJ2-3
clone size: -

CDR3 DNA: TGCGCCAGCTCGGCGACAGGGGAATACCACGAGCAGTACTTC
CDR3 protein: CASSATGEYHEQYF
V gene: TRBV4-1
D gene: TRBD1
J gene: TRBJ2-7
clone size: -

CDR3 DNA: TGTGCCAGCAGCTTATTCCGGGGGCCCCAGCATTTT
CDR3 protein: CASSLFRGPQHF
V gene: TRBV7-2
D gene: -
J gene: TRBJ1-5
clone size: once

CDR3 DNA: TGTGCCAGCAGCGTAGAGGCAGCCACAGATACGCAGTATTTT
CDR3 protein: CASSVEAATDTQYF
V gene: TRBV9
D gene: -
J gene: TRBJ2-3
clone size: -

CDR3 DNA: TGCGCCAGCAGCTTGGAACGAGCGGGGGAGCTCACAGATACGCAGTATTTT
CDR3 protein: CASSLERAGELTDTQYF
V gene: TRBV5-1
D gene: TRBD2
J gene: TRBJ2-3
clone size: -

CDR3 DNA: TGTGCCAGCAGTTCTACAGGGGGCGTAACTGAAGCTTTCTTT
CDR3 protein: CASSSTGGVTEAFF
V gene: TRBV6-1
D gene: TRBD1
J gene: TRBJ1-1
clone size: -

CDR3 DNA: TGCGCCAGCGTCCCGGGGTCCCTCCGGGAGACCCAGTACTTC
CDR3 protein: CASVPGSLRETQYF
V gene: TRBV10-2
D gene: -
J gene: TRBJ2-5
clone size: once

CDR3 DNA: TGTGCCAGCAGGCCACAGGGGGCGGGGAACACTGAAGCTTTCTTT
CDR3 protein: CASRPQGAGNTEAFF
V gene: TRBV7-2
D gene: TRBD1
J gene: TRBJ1-1
clone size: -

CDR3 DNA: TGTGCTAGTGGTACATGGACAGGCGGAACCCATGAGCAGTTCTTC
CDR3 protein: CASGTWTGGTHEQFF
V gene: TRBV12-5
D gene: TRBD1
J gene: TRBJ2-1
clone size: -

CDR3 DNA: TGCGCCAGCAGCCAAGTAAACAGCTACGAGCAGTACTTC
CDR3 protein: CASSQVNSYEQYF
V gene: TRBV4-1
D gene: -
J gene: TRBJ2-7
clone size: -

CDR3 DNA: TGTGCCAGTATGGGACAGGGTTCTGGTGAGCAGTTCTTC
CDR3 protein: CASMGQGSGEQFF
V gene: TRBV19
D gene: TRBD1
J gene: TRBJ2-1
clone size: -

CDR3 DNA: TGTGCCAGCAAATACAGGGGGGGCGGTGAAAAACTGTTTTTT
CDR3 protein: CASKYRGGGEKLFF
V gene: TRBV6-5
D gene: TRBD1
J gene: TRBJ1-4
clone size: -